Listed below are T cell receptor beta chains from one sample, sequenced in a study of blood T cell repertoires in COVID-19. Assay used: immunoSEQ multiplex PCR; TCRdb lists only in-frame clones, some missing. Among 80,000 to 130,000 clones, approximately 86% were seen once, and the ten largest hold approximately 2.4%. The sequenced material came from PBMCs or T cells enriched from blood (not recorded which). These receptors originate from a woman aged 45 to 65 who had recovered from COVID-19. Both conserved end residues are part of each CDR3. A D gene is named only where the DNA matches it firmly. A row's size may be missing; if present it is once, few, many or a size class.

V: TRBV5-1
D: NA
J: TRBJ1-3
size: NA
DNA: TGCGCCAGCAGCCCCGCAGGGTTCCGTCACACCATATATTTT
CDR3: CASSPAGFRHTIYF

V: TRBV5-1
D: TRBD2
J: TRBJ2-5
size: once
DNA: TGCGCCAGCAGCTTGGCCTCCTTAGCGGGGGGTACCTCGGCCCAGTACTTC
CDR3: CASSLASLAGGTSAQYF

V: TRBV18
D: NA
J: TRBJ1-6
size: NA
DNA: TGTGCCAGCTCACCAAACCCGGGGATAGGTTCACCCCTCCACTTT
CDR3: CASSPNPGIGSPLHF

V: TRBV19
D: TRBD2
J: TRBJ2-7
size: NA
DNA: TGTGCCAGTAGTTCCGGACTAGCGGGGTCCTACGAGCAGTACTTC
CDR3: CASSSGLAGSYEQYF

V: TRBV27
D: TRBD1
J: TRBJ2-7
size: NA
DNA: TGTGCCAGCAGTCCCCGGGACAGATACGAGCAGTACTTC
CDR3: CASSPRDRYEQYF

V: TRBV28
D: TRBD1
J: TRBJ2-7
size: few
DNA: TGTGCCAGCAGTGCATCGACAGGGGCCTACGAGCAGTACTTC
CDR3: CASSASTGAYEQYF

V: TRBV3-1/TRBV3-2
D: TRBD2
J: TRBJ2-4
size: NA
DNA: TGTGCCAGCAGCCACAGACTAGCGGGACTAGCCAAAAACATTCAGTACTTC
CDR3: CASSHRLAGLAKNIQYF

V: TRBV5-1
D: TRBD2
J: TRBJ2-1
size: NA
DNA: TGCGCCAGCAGCCAAGCGGGAGTTCTCAACAATGAGCAGTTCTTC
CDR3: CASSQAGVLNNEQFF

V: TRBV30
D: TRBD2
J: TRBJ2-5
size: NA
DNA: TGTGCCCAAGGACTAGCGGGAGGTTCAGAAGAGACCCAGTACTTC
CDR3: CAQGLAGGSEETQYF

V: TRBV28
D: NA
J: TRBJ1-2
size: NA
DNA: TGTGCCAGCAGGTCCTCGACAGAATTCAGGGTGCGCGGCTACACCTTC
CDR3: CASRSSTEFRVRGYTF

V: TRBV28
D: TRBD1
J: TRBJ2-3
size: once
DNA: TGTGCCAGCAGTTTATTTGGCAGGGGGCTGGAAGATACGCAGTATTTT
CDR3: CASSLFGRGLEDTQYF

V: TRBV30
D: TRBD1
J: TRBJ1-5
size: NA
DNA: TGTGCCTGGGACAGGGTAGGGCAGCCCCAGCATTTT
CDR3: CAWDRVGQPQHF

V: TRBV11-2
D: NA
J: TRBJ2-7
size: NA
DNA: TGTGCCAGCACAAGGCAGGGGTCCTCCTACGAGCAGTACTTC
CDR3: CASTRQGSSYEQYF

V: TRBV11-2
D: TRBD1
J: TRBJ1-2
size: NA
DNA: TGTGCCAGCAGCCCAACAGGGGGCGGAGGCTATGGCTACACCTTC
CDR3: CASSPTGGGGYGYTF

V: TRBV5-1
D: TRBD1
J: TRBJ1-2
size: NA
DNA: TGCGCCAGCAGCGTGGGGACAGGCTATGGCTACACCTTC
CDR3: CASSVGTGYGYTF

V: TRBV9
D: NA
J: TRBJ1-1
size: NA
DNA: TGTGCCAGCAGCCCACGTCCGGGAGCGAACACTGAAGCTTTCTTT
CDR3: CASSPRPGANTEAFF

V: TRBV7-8
D: TRBD1
J: TRBJ2-7
size: once
DNA: TGTGCCAGCAGCACTACGACAGGGACCCCCGAGCAGTACTTC
CDR3: CASSTTTGTPEQYF

V: TRBV4-1
D: NA
J: TRBJ2-7
size: NA
DNA: TGCGCCAGCAGCCAAGACACTAGCTTTCGGGTCTACGAGCAGTACTTC
CDR3: CASSQDTSFRVYEQYF

V: TRBV7-3
D: NA
J: TRBJ2-2
size: NA
DNA: TGTGCCAGCAGCTTATGGCAGGGGAGCACCGGGGAGCTGTTTTTT
CDR3: CASSLWQGSTGELFF

V: TRBV15
D: TRBD2
J: TRBJ2-5
size: NA
DNA: TGTGCCACCAGCAGAGATTCGGGGGGTATCCAGTACTTC
CDR3: CATSRDSGGIQYF

V: TRBV2
D: NA
J: TRBJ2-5
size: NA
DNA: TGTGCCAGCAGTGAATTTACAGCTACACCCCCAGGGACCCAGTACTTC
CDR3: CASSEFTATPPGTQYF

V: TRBV2
D: TRBD1
J: TRBJ1-6
size: NA
DNA: TGTGCCAGCACAGGGACAGGGGCTAATAATTCACCCCTCCACTTT
CDR3: CASTGTGANNSPLHF

V: TRBV27
D: TRBD1
J: TRBJ1-6
size: NA
DNA: TGTGCCAGCAGCCTACAGGGGGCGTCGGTAGGATCACCCCTCCACTTT
CDR3: CASSLQGASVGSPLHF

V: TRBV6-5
D: TRBD1
J: TRBJ1-6
size: many
DNA: TGTGCCAGCAGCGACAGGGAAAATTCACCCCTCCACTTT
CDR3: CASSDRENSPLHF

V: TRBV27
D: NA
J: TRBJ2-3
size: NA
DNA: TGTGCCAGTGGTGAGCCCGCTCGAACAGATACGCAGTATTTT
CDR3: CASGEPARTDTQYF

V: TRBV27
D: NA
J: TRBJ2-6
size: NA
DNA: TGTGCCAGCAGTTTGACTCTCTCTGGCTTTGGGGCCAACGTCCTGACTTTC
CDR3: CASSLTLSGFGANVLTF

V: TRBV10-3
D: TRBD1
J: TRBJ1-5
size: many
DNA: TGTGCCATCAGTGCGACCGGGACAGGGAAAGGCAATCAGCCCCAGCATTTT
CDR3: CAISATGTGKGNQPQHF

V: TRBV9
D: TRBD1
J: TRBJ2-5
size: NA
DNA: TGTGCCAGCGGGCCTGACAGGGGGGGAGGTACAGAGACCCAGTACTTC
CDR3: CASGPDRGGGTETQYF

V: TRBV7-8
D: NA
J: TRBJ2-7
size: NA
DNA: TGTGCCAGCAGCCAAAGACAGGCAGGGTCCTACGAGCAGTACTTC
CDR3: CASSQRQAGSYEQYF

V: TRBV9
D: NA
J: TRBJ1-1
size: NA
DNA: TGTGCCAGCAGCGTAGGCAGGGCCACTGAAGCTTTCTTT
CDR3: CASSVGRATEAFF

V: TRBV6-5
D: NA
J: TRBJ2-4
size: NA
DNA: TGTGCCAGCAGTTCTCGAGGAAAGACGACCAAAAACATTCAGTACTTC
CDR3: CASSSRGKTTKNIQYF

V: TRBV4-1
D: NA
J: TRBJ1-2
size: few
DNA: TGCGCCAGCAGCCAAGTTAGTGCCACCTATGGCTACACCTTC
CDR3: CASSQVSATYGYTF

V: TRBV6-5
D: TRBD2
J: TRBJ2-7
size: NA
DNA: TGTGCCAGCAGTTACTCTCGGACTAGCGGCGAGCAGTACTTC
CDR3: CASSYSRTSGEQYF

V: TRBV18
D: TRBD1
J: TRBJ2-7
size: few
DNA: TGTGCCAGCTCACCGGGACAGGGGACCGAGCAGTACTTC
CDR3: CASSPGQGTEQYF

V: TRBV7-9
D: NA
J: TRBJ2-7
size: NA
DNA: TGTGCCAGCAGCCCGATCAGCGTTGGTTTTTCCTACGAGCAGTACTTC
CDR3: CASSPISVGFSYEQYF

V: TRBV4-2
D: NA
J: TRBJ1-1
size: NA
DNA: TGTGCCAGCAGCTCAAGCGGGGGCGAGGACACTGAAGCTTTCTTT
CDR3: CASSSSGGEDTEAFF

V: TRBV5-4
D: NA
J: TRBJ2-5
size: NA
DNA: TGTGCCAGCAGCGACCAGACGGGAGAGGAGACCCAGTACTTC
CDR3: CASSDQTGEETQYF

V: TRBV24-1
D: TRBD1
J: TRBJ1-1
size: NA
DNA: TGTGCCACCAGTGAAGGGGACAGGGTTTCGACTGAAGCTTTCTTT
CDR3: CATSEGDRVSTEAFF

V: TRBV24-1
D: NA
J: TRBJ2-1
size: NA
DNA: TGTGCCACCAGTAATCGTCAGAACAATGAGCAGTTCTTC
CDR3: CATSNRQNNEQFF

V: TRBV7-8
D: NA
J: TRBJ2-1
size: NA
DNA: TGTGCCAGCAGCTTAGGGAAAGTAATAGCTGGCAATGAGCAGTTCTTC
CDR3: CASSLGKVIAGNEQFF

V: TRBV3-1/TRBV3-2
D: TRBD2
J: TRBJ2-7
size: once
DNA: TGTGCCAGCAGCATTGGGACTAGCGGGAAGGGGCAGTACTTC
CDR3: CASSIGTSGKGQYF

V: TRBV25-1
D: NA
J: TRBJ1-2
size: NA
DNA: TGTGCCAGCAGTGAACAGCAGGAGCGGTTTGGCTACACCTTC
CDR3: CASSEQQERFGYTF

V: TRBV5-6
D: TRBD1
J: TRBJ1-5
size: NA
DNA: TGTGCCAGCAGCTTGGCCGGCGAGACAGGGAATCAGCCCCAGCATTTT
CDR3: CASSLAGETGNQPQHF

V: TRBV7-3
D: TRBD2
J: TRBJ2-1
size: NA
DNA: TGTGCCAGCAGCACAACAGCTAGCGGGGCGGGAAATGAGCAGTTCTTC
CDR3: CASSTTASGAGNEQFF

V: TRBV21-1
D: NA
J: TRBJ1-6
size: once
DNA: TGTGCCAGCAGCAAAGTGAAGAGTAATAATTCACCCCTCCACTTT
CDR3: CASSKVKSNNSPLHF

V: TRBV28
D: NA
J: TRBJ1-6
size: NA
DNA: TGTGCCAGCAGTTTATCGGCAGGGGATTCACCCCTCCACTTT
CDR3: CASSLSAGDSPLHF

V: TRBV10-2
D: NA
J: TRBJ2-7
size: NA
DNA: TGCGCCAGCCAGGGTAGTAGCGGCGACGAGCAGTACTTC
CDR3: CASQGSSGDEQYF